A single sample is the source of the 19 T cell receptor beta chains below, sequenced in a study of cytomegalovirus exposure and HLA in healthy donors. Researchers ran the PCR with 60 Vbeta and 13 Jbeta primers. The method was immunoSEQ multiplex PCR; TCRdb's version includes in-frame clones alone and lacks a portion of them. The sample records about 140,000 clones, over 75% being singletons. The source material was PBMCs. Receptors were obtained from a woman aged 25 to 39 in good health and CMV-seronegative.

V usage is TRBV5-1 and J usage is TRBJ1-2; D call uncertain. The V gene lost 0 bases and the J gene lost 4 bases, with 7 bases spanning the gap. In germline, CDR1 is SGHRS, CDR2 YFSETQ. There are 13 residues in the CDR3. CDR3 protein: CASSLENGYGYTF. CDR3 bases: TGCGCCAGCAGCTTGGAGAACGGCTATGGCTACACCTTC.

In regard to this clone: Germline is not matched at one junction end, which may reflect a read error. This sample includes further DNA sequences coding for the same CDR3. The V and J genes are TRBV19 and TRBJ1-1; 8 nucleotides line up with TRBD1. There are 15 residues in the CDR3. The germline CDR1 and CDR2 sequences are LNHDA and SQIVND (reference sequence). CDR3 bases: TGTGCCAGTAGTATCCCCAAAAACGGCAGGGGGCCGGCTTTCTTC. It specifies CASSIPKNGRGPAFF.

The CDR3 protein is CASSTGRGYGYTF. CDR3 bases: TGTGCCAGTAGTACTGGCAGGGGATATGGCTACACCTTC. This chain connects TRBV19 to TRBJ1-2, with D possibly TRBD1 on 6 matching bases. This CDR3 is 13 amino acids long. Per the germline V gene, CDR1 is LNHDA and CDR2 is SQIVND (reference sequence). V lost 4 bases, J lost 5 bases, and 11 bases lay in between.

The chain has TRBV6-1 and TRBJ2-1; the D is unclear. Trimming took off 0 bases at V and 6 bases at J, with 9 bases between the two ends. CDR3 length equals 14 residues. Germline V gives CDR1 MNHNS, CDR2 SASEGT. CDR3 loop: CASSEAARVNEQFF. CDR3 nucleotides: TGTGCCAGCAGTGAAGCCGCTAGAGTCAATGAGCAGTTCTTC.

As DNA, the CDR3 is TGTGCCAGCAGCGCCGGGTCCAATAATGAAAAACTGTTTTTT. Translation: CASSAGSNNEKLFF. This chain uses TRBV7-9 with TRBJ1-4; D not certain. V lost 5 bases and J 4 bases, leaving 11 bases between the germline ends. This CDR3 spans 14 amino acids. Germline V gene sequence: CDR1 SEHNR, CDR2 FQNEAQ (reference sequence).

The V call is TRBV4-3, the J call TRBJ1-5, with D unresolved. CDR1 is LGHNA, CDR2 YSLEER, per germline. The CDR3 length is 13 residues. Trimming shortened V by 6 bases and J by 3 bases, and 9 bases separated the two germline ends. CDR3 amino acids: CASSPTPNQPQHF. The CDR3 DNA reads as TGCGCCAGCAGTCCTACGCCCAATCAGCCCCAGCATTTT.

This clone came up a few times. The rearrangement joins TRBV6-5 to TRBJ1-1; D remains unclear. The germline V and J ends were trimmed by 1 base and 3 bases, with 9 bases remaining between them. The CDR3 is 14 residues long. Germline V lookup: CDR1 MNHEY, CDR2 SVGAGI. CDR3 sequence (DNA): TGTGCCAGCAGTTACTTCGTGGAGGACACTGAAGCTTTCTTT. Translation gives CASSYFVEDTEAFF.

The chain combines TRBV5-6 with TRBJ1-2, with 8 bases lining up with TRBD1. Per germline, CDR1 SGHDT and CDR2 YYEEEE. The CDR3 has 13 amino acids. The V and J ends lost 5 bases and 8 bases, in that order; junction bases with no gene match: 8. The DNA for the CDR3 is TGTGCCAGCAGACGACAGGGGAGTGGGGGCTACACCTTC. It is translated as CASRRQGSGGYTF. The full variable domain, with the rest looked up from reference TRBV5-6 and TRBJ1-2, is DAGVTQSPTHLIKTRGQQVTLRCSPKSGHDTVSWYQQALGQGPQFIFQYYEEEERQRGNFPDRFSGHQFPNYSSELNVNALLLGDSALYLCASRRQGSGGYTFGSGTRLTVV.

V gene TRBV2 combines with J gene TRBJ2-5; 12 nucleotides match TRBD2. After removal of 4 bases from V and 5 bases from J, the junction contained 5 bases not matched to a gene. The CDR3 length is 15 residues. Germline values: CDR1 SNHLY, CDR2 FYNNEI. CDR3 bases: TGTGCCAGCAGTGTGCTAGCGGGAGGGGAGGAGACCCAGTACTTC. Translated: CASSVLAGGEETQYF.

Only one count was recorded for this clone. The chain couples TRBV15 to TRBJ2-3, with 11 bases matching TRBD2. Germline CDR1 reads LNHNV; CDR2 reads YYDKDF (reference sequence). The CDR3 sequence is 17 residues long. V gave up 3 bases and J gave up 0 bases; unmatched junction bases: 5. DNA for the CDR3: TGTGCCACCAGCAGGGGGACTAGCGGTACGAGCACAGATACGCAGTATTTT. As protein: CATSRGTSGTSTDTQYF.

Only one count was recorded for this clone. This chain uses TRBV2 with TRBJ1-6; TRBD1 agrees at 7 bases. CDR1 is SNHLY, CDR2 FYNNEI, per germline. Losses at the gene ends were 5 bases for V and 6 bases for J; bases not matched to a gene: 7. The CDR3 contains 15 residues. CDR3 nucleotides: TGTGCCAGCAGTCCCGGGACAGCGTTTAATTCACCCCTCCACTTT. Translation gives CASSPGTAFNSPLHF.

The chain carries TRBV28 and TRBJ1-5; possible D gene TRBD1, 6 bases. The CDR3 has 18 residues. V lost 8 bases and J lost 2, with 25 bases in between. Germline V CDR1 and CDR2: MDHEN, SYDVKM. The CDR3 sequence is CASGEDTGRVRGNQPQHF. Here the CDR3 DNA reads TGTGCCAGCGGAGAGGATACAGGGAGGGTTCGCGGCAATCAGCCCCAGCATTTT.

This clone was seen a few times. This rearrangement joins TRBV7-2 to TRBJ2-1, with D uncertain. The CDR3 runs 11 residues. Germline CDR1 SGHTA, CDR2 FQGNSA. V was cut by 5 bases and J by 8 bases, with 7 bases left in between. The CDR3 is CASSVIDEQFF. CDR3 nucleotide sequence: TGTGCCAGCAGCGTTATTGATGAGCAGTTCTTC.

The rearrangement links TRBV7-2 to TRBJ2-1; D gene unclear. Looked up from germline, CDR1 is SGHTA and CDR2 is FQGNSA. The CDR3 runs 13 residues. The germline V and J ends were trimmed by 5 bases and 1 base, with 6 bases remaining between them. CDR3: CASSGPSYNEQFF. In nucleotides, the CDR3 is TGTGCCAGCAGCGGGCCATCCTACAATGAGCAGTTCTTC.

V and J are TRBV5-1 and TRBJ2-4; 9 bases fit TRBD1. This CDR3 comprises 16 residues. Germline CDR1 reads SGHRS; CDR2 reads YFSETQ. V was pared by 3 bases and J by 8 bases, with 12 bases of the junction left unmatched. CDR3 residues: CASSSGIPNRGHIQYF. The CDR3 DNA follows: TGCGCCAGCAGCTCGGGGATACCTAACAGGGGGCACATTCAGTACTTC.

The chain recombines TRBV5-1 with TRBJ1-6; D possibly corresponds to TRBD1 (6 bases). The CDR3 runs to 16 residues. CDR1 is SGHRS, CDR2 YFSETQ, per germline. Trimming left V 5 bases short and J 9 bases short, with 21 bases between. CDR3 in amino acids: CASRTGSGQPGSPLHF. Here the CDR3 DNA reads TGCGCCAGCAGAACTGGCTCCGGACAGCCGGGTTCACCCCTCCACTTT.

This sequence joins TRBV27 and TRBJ2-3; D call uncertain. Germline V gene data show CDR1 as MNHEY and CDR2 as SMNVEV (reference sequence). The V end was cut by 2 bases, the J end by 2 bases, with 8 bases between. CDR3 size: 14 residues. The DNA for the CDR3 is TGTGCCAGCAGTTTACAGGCCTACACAGATACGCAGTATTTT. Translated: CASSLQAYTDTQYF.

This clone showed up just once. V is TRBV9 and J is TRBJ1-3, with D uncertain. CDR1 is SGDLS and CDR2 is YYNGEE in the germline V gene. There are 16 residues in the CDR3. Deletions cut 3 bases from V and 0 bases from J, with 13 bases between. CDR3 sequence reads: CASSDFPGSSGNTIYF. The DNA of the CDR3 is TGTGCCAGCAGCGACTTCCCGGGTTCCTCTGGAAACACCATATATTTT. The entire variable domain, with the rest obtained from reference TRBV9 and TRBJ1-3, is as follows: DSGVTQTPKHLITATGQRVTLRCSPRSGDLSVYWYQQSLDQGLQFLIQYYNGEERAKGNILERFSAQQFPDLHSELNLSSLELGDSALYFCASSDFPGSSGNTIYFGEGSWLTVV.

In this sample, this clone turned up once. The chain recombines TRBV10-3 with TRBJ2-3, with D possibly being TRBD1 or TRBD2 (6 bases each). The CDR3 loop spans 14 amino acids. Germline V gene data show CDR1 as ENHRY and CDR2 as SYGVKD. With 6 bases removed from V and 0 bases from J, the gap between germline ends came to 10 bases. The CDR3 nucleotides read TGTGCCATCAGGGAGGGACAAAGCACAGATACGCAGTATTTT. Translation: CAIREGQSTDTQYF.